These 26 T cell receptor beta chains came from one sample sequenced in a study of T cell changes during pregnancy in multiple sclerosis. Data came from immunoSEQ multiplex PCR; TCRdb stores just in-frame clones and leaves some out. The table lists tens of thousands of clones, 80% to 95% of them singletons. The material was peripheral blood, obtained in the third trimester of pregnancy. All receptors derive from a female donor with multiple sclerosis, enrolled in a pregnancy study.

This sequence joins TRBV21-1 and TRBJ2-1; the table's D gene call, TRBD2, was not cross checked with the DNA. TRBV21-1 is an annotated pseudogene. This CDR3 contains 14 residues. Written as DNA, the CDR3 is TGTGCCAGCAGCAAAGTCCGGACTATCTCGCGCGGGTTCTTC. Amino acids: CASSKVRTISRGFF.

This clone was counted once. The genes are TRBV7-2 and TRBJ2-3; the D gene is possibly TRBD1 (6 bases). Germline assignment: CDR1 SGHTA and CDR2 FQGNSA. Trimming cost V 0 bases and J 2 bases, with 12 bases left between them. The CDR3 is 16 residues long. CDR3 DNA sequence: TGTGCCAGCAGCTTAGCGGGTACAGGGACCACAGATACGCAGTATTTT. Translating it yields CASSLAGTGTTDTQYF.

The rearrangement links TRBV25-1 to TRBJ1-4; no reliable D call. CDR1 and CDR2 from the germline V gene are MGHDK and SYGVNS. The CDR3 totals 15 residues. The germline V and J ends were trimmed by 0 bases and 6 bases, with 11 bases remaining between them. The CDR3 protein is CASSEYAEGYEKLFF. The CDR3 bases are TGTGCCAGCAGTGAATACGCTGAGGGTTATGAAAAACTGTTTTTT.

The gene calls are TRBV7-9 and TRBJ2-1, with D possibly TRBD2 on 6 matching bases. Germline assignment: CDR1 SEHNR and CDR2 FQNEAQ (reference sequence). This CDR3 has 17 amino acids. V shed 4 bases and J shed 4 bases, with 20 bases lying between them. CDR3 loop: CASSSGLSGTSYNEQFF. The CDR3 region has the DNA TGTGCCAGCAGCTCCGGACTAAGCGGAACCTCGTACAATGAGCAGTTCTTC. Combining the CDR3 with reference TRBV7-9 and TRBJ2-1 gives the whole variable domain DTGVSQNPRHKITKRGQNVTFRCDPISEHNRLYWYRQTLGQGPEFLTYFQNEAQLEKSRLLSDRFSAERPKGSFSTLEIQRTEQGDSAMYLCASSSGLSGTSYNEQFFGPGTRLTVL.

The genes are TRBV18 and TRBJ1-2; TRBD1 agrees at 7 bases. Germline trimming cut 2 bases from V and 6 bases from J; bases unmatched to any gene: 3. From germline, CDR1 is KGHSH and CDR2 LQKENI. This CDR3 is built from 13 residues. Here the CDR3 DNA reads TGTGCCAGCTCACCAGACAGGGTGGATGGCTACACCTTC. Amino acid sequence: CASSPDRVDGYTF.

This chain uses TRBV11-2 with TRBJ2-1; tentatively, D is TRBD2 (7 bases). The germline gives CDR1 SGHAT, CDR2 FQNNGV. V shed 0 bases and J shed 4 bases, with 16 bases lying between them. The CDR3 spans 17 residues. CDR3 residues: CASSLDGLGGAYNEQFF. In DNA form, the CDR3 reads TGTGCCAGCAGCTTAGATGGGCTTGGGGGGGCTTACAATGAGCAGTTCTTC.

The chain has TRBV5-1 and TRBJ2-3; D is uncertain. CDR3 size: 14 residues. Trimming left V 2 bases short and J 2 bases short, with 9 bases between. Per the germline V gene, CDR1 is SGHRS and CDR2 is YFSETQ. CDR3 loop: CASSFQKHTDTQYF. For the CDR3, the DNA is TGCGCCAGCAGCTTTCAGAAACACACAGATACGCAGTATTTT.

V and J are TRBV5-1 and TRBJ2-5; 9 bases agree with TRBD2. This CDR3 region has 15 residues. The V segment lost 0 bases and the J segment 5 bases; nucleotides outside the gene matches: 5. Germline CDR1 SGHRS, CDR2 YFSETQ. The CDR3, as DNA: TGCGCCAGCAGCTTGGTTTCTAGCGGGAAGGAGACCCAGTACTTC. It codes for CASSLVSSGKETQYF.

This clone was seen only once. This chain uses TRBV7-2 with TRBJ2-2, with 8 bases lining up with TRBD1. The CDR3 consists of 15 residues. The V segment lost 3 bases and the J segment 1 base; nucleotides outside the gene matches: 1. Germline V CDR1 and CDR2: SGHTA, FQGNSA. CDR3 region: CASSFDRGNTGELFF. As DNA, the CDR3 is TGTGCCAGCAGCTTCGACAGGGGGAACACCGGGGAGCTGTTTTTT.

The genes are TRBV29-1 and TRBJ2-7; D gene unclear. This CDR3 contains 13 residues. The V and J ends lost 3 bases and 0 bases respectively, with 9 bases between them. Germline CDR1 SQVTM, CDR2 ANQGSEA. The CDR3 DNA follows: TGCAGCGTTGAGGTCGAGATCTCCTACGAGCAGTACTTC. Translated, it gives CSVEVEISYEQYF.

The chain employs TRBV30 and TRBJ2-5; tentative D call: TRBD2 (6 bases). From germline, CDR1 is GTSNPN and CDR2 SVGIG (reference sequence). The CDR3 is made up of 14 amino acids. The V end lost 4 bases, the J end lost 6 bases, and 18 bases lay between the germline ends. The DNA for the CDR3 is TGTGCCTGGAAAACGGCCGGAGGGCCCCAGACCCAGTACTTC. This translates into CAWKTAGGPQTQYF. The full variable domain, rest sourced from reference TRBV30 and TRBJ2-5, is SQTIHQWPATLVQPVGSPLSLECTVEGTSNPNLYWYRQAAGRGLQLLFYSVGIGQISSEVPQNLSASRPQDRQFILSSKKLLLSDSGFYLCAWKTAGGPQTQYFGPGTRLLVL.

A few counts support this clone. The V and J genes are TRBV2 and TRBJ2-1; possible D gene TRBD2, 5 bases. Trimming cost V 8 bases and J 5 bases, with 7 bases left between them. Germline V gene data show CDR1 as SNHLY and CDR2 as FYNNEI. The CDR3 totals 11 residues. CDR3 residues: CASGSNNEQFF. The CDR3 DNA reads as TGTGCCAGCGGGAGCAACAATGAGCAGTTCTTC.

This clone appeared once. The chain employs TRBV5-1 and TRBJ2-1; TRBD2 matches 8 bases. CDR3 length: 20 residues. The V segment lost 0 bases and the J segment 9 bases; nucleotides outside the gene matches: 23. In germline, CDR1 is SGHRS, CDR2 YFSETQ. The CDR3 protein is CASSLAVLTGTSTPSAEQFF. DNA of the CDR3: TGCGCCAGCAGCTTGGCCGTTCTAACCGGGACTAGTACCCCGTCCGCTGAGCAGTTCTTC.

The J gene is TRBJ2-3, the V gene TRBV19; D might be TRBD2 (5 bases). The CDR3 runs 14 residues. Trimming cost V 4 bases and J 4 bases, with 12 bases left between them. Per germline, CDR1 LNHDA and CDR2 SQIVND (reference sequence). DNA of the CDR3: TGTGCCAGTAGTAAGGTGGGAGTTGCAGATACGCAGTATTTT. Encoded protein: CASSKVGVADTQYF.

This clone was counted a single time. CDR3 nucleotides: TGTGCCAGCAGTCCCTTAGGGAGCTCCTACAATGAGCAGTTCTTC. Residues: CASSPLGSSYNEQFF. The chain uses TRBV27 and TRBJ2-1; possible D gene TRBD2, 5 bases. V was trimmed by 5 bases and J by 0 bases, leaving 11 bases between them. Germline CDR1 is MNHEY and CDR2 is SMNVEV (reference sequence). The CDR3 is 15 residues long.

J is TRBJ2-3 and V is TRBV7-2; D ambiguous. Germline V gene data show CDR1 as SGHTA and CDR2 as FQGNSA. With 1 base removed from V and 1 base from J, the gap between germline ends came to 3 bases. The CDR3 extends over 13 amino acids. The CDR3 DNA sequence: TGTGCCAGCAGCTTAGTAGGCACAGATACGCAGTATTTT. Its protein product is CASSLVGTDTQYF.

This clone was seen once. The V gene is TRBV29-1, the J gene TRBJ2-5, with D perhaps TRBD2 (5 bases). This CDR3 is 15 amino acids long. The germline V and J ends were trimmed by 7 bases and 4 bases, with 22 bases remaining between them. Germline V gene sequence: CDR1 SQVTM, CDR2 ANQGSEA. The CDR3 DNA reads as TGCAGCGGCGCCGTAGCACCCTATGAGGGAGAGACCCAGTACTTC. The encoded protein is CSGAVAPYEGETQYF.

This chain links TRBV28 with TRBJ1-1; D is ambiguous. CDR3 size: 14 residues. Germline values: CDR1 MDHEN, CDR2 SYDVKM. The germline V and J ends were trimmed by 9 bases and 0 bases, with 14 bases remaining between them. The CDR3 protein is CASGDGPMNTEAFF. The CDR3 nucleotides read TGTGCCAGTGGAGACGGCCCAATGAACACTGAAGCTTTCTTT. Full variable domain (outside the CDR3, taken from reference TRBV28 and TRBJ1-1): DVKVTQSSRYLVKRTGEKVFLECVQDMDHENMFWYRQDPGLGLRLIYFSYDVKMKEKGDIPEGYSVSREKKERFSLILESASTNQTSMYLCASGDGPMNTEAFFGQGTRLTVV.

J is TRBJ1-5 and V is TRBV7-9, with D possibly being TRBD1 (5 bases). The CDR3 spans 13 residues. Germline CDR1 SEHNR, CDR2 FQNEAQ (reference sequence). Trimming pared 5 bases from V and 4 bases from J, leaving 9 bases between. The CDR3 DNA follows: TGTGCCAGCAGCCCGACAGAGAATCAGCCCCAGCATTTT. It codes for CASSPTENQPQHF.

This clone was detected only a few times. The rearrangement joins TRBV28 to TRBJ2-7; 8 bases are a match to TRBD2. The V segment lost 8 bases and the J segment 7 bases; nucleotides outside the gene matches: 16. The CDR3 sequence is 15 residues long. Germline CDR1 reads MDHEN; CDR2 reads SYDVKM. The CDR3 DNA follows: TGTGCCAGCGCTACCCCGACTAGCGCCGTATCTGAGCAGTACTTC. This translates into CASATPTSAVSEQYF.

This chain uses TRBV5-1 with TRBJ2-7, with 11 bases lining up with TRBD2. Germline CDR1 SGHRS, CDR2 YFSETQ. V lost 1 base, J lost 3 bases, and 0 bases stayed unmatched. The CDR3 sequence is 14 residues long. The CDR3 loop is CASSLTSGSYEQYF. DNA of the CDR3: TGCGCCAGCAGCTTGACTAGCGGGAGCTACGAGCAGTACTTC.

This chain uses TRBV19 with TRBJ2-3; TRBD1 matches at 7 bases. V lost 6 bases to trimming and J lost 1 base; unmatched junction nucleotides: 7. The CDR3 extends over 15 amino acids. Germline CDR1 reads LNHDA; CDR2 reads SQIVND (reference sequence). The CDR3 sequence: CASSNDRVGTDTQYF. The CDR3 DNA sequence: TGTGCCAGTAGCAACGACAGGGTAGGCACAGATACGCAGTATTTT.

CDR3 DNA: TGTGCCAGCAGTTCCCCCCAGCGGACGAACACCGGGGAGCTGTTTTTT. Translated: CASSSPQRTNTGELFF. The chain carries TRBV6-5 and TRBJ2-2; the D gene is possibly TRBD2 (5 bases). Germline CDR1 is MNHEY and CDR2 is SVGAGI. V lost 4 bases and J lost 0, with 12 bases in between. The CDR3 is 16 residues long.

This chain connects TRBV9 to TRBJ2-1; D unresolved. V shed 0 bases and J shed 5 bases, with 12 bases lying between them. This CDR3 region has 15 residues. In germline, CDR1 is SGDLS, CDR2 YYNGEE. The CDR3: CASSVEAYPDNEQFF. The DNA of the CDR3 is TGTGCCAGCAGCGTAGAAGCCTATCCCGACAATGAGCAGTTCTTC.

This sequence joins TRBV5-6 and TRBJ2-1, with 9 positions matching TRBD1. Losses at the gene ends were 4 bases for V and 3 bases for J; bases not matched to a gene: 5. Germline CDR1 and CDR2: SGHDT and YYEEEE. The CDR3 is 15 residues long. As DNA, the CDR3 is TGTGCCAGCAGCAGCACAGGGGGCCTCTACAATGAGCAGTTCTTC. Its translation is CASSSTGGLYNEQFF.

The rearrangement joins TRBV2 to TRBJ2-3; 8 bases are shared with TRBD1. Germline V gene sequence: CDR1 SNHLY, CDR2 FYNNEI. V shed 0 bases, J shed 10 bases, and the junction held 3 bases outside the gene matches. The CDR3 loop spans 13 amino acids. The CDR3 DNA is TGTGCCAGCAGTGAAGCAGGACAGGGTTCGCAGTATTTT. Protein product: CASSEAGQGSQYF.